One and the same sample provided the 10 T cell receptor beta chains below, sequenced in a study of CD8 T cells in ankylosing spondylitis. TCRdb re-analysed the 5' RACE reads in MiXCR, keeping a single row per CDR3 protein. This sample yields more than 60,000 distinct CDR3 sequences, of which around 6.4% are seen a single time; around 5% belongs to the top ten. Source material: synovial fluid, either unsorted or a sorted T cell fraction (not recorded which). Every receptor here comes from a male donor with ankylosing spondylitis.

V and J are TRBV3-1 and TRBJ1-2; D remains ambiguous. V dropped 4 bases and J dropped 7 bases, with 7 bases sitting between them. The CDR3 has 11 residues. The germline CDR1 and CDR2 sequences are LGHDT and YNNKEL (reference sequence). This CDR3 reads CASSLGRGYTF. The CDR3 coding sequence is TGTGCCAGCAGCCTCGGACGTGGCTACACCTTC.

This clonotype has only a few counts. The chain couples TRBV5-5 to TRBJ2-7, with TRBD1 matching over 9 bases. Trimming took 4 bases from V and 6 from J; bases not matched to a gene: 5. Germline V gene sequence: CDR1 SGHKS, CDR2 YYEKEE (reference sequence). The CDR3 has 13 amino acids. CDR3 residues: CASSVGTGSEQYF. CDR3 coding DNA: TGTGCCAGCAGCGTCGGGACAGGGTCCGAGCAGTACTTC.

The table lists this clonotype with a few counts. The J gene is TRBJ1-3, the V gene TRBV30; 9 nucleotides align to TRBD1. The V and J ends lost 2 bases and 0 bases, in that order; junction bases with no gene match: 5. The CDR3 covers 16 residues. Germline CDR1 GTSNPN, CDR2 SVGIG (reference sequence). The CDR3 here is CAWSSMTGGSGNTIYF. The CDR3 DNA follows: TGTGCCTGGAGTTCTATGACAGGGGGCTCTGGAAACACCATATATTTT.

The chain employs TRBV12-5 and TRBJ2-1; D not certain. The CDR3 runs 13 residues. Trimming removed 3 bases from V and 4 bases from J, with 7 bases in between. Germline V gene data show CDR1 as LGHNT and CDR2 as FRNRAP. The CDR3 loop reads CASGFDRYNEQFF. DNA of the CDR3: TGTGCTAGTGGTTTTGACCGTTACAATGAGCAGTTCTTC.

This clonotype was found many times. The chain is built from TRBV2 and TRBJ2-1, with 13 positions matching TRBD2. The CDR3 spans 19 residues. J gave up 3 bases and V 0 bases, and 8 bases lay outside the gene matches. Per germline, CDR1 SNHLY and CDR2 FYNNEI. The CDR3, as DNA: TGTGCCAGCAGTGAAGCGCCCCCGTGGACTAGCGGGAGCTACAATGAGCAGTTCTTC. Amino acid sequence: CASSEAPPWTSGSYNEQFF.

This clonotype has only a few counts. The chain is built from TRBV28 and TRBJ1-2; the D gene is possibly TRBD1 (5 bases). The CDR3 has 14 residues. Trimming took 2 bases from V and 7 from J, leaving 14 bases between them. From germline, CDR1 is MDHEN and CDR2 SYDVKM. CDR3 DNA sequence: TGTGCCAGCAGTTTAAGGGCAGGGATCGGTGGCTACACCTTC. This sequence encodes CASSLRAGIGGYTF.

This clonotype was recorded many times. The CDR3 is CASPPRGQGLNEQYF. The CDR3 DNA reads TGTGCCAGCCCTCCCCGAGGACAGGGTTTAAATGAGCAGTACTTC. This chain connects TRBV28 to TRBJ2-7; 8 bases are a match to TRBD1. There are 15 residues in the CDR3. V shed 8 bases, J shed 7 bases, and the junction held 16 bases outside the gene matches. Germline CDR1 and CDR2: MDHEN and SYDVKM. The complete variable domain, with remaining parts taken from reference TRBV28 and TRBJ2-7, reads DVKVTQSSRYLVKRTGEKVFLECVQDMDHENMFWYRQDPGLGLRLIYFSYDVKMKEKGDIPEGYSVSREKKERFSLILESASTNQTSMYLCASPPRGQGLNEQYFGPGTRLTVT.

In this sample, this clonotype turned up many times. The J gene is TRBJ1-1, the V gene TRBV25-1, with unresolved D. This CDR3 has 13 amino acids. The V end lost 5 bases, the J end lost 1 base, and 8 bases lay between the germline ends. From germline, CDR1 is MGHDK and CDR2 SYGVNS. The CDR3 DNA follows: TGTGCCAGCAGTCCCCCCGGGAACACTGAAGCTTTCTTT. Protein: CASSPPGNTEAFF.

This clonotype showed up many times. J is TRBJ1-4 and V is TRBV25-1; D not resolved. Germline lookup yields CDR1 MGHDK and CDR2 SYGVNS. V lost 2 bases to trimming and J lost 6 bases, with 19 bases between them. CDR3 length: 17 residues. CDR3 region: CASSEDGPVSFHEKLFF. The CDR3 nucleotides read TGTGCCAGCAGTGAAGACGGACCAGTGAGTTTTCATGAAAAACTGTTTTTT. Variable domain in full (rest from reference TRBV25-1 and TRBJ1-4): EADIYQTPRYLVIGTGKKITLECSQTMGHDKMYWYQQDPGMELHLIHYSYGVNSTEKGDLSSESTVSRIRTEHFPLTLESARPSHTSQYLCASSEDGPVSFHEKLFFGSGTQLSVL.

This clonotype was counted a few times. The chain recombines TRBV27 with TRBJ1-2; 7 positions agree with TRBD1. This CDR3 is 13 amino acids long. V dropped 6 bases and J dropped 8; count of bases not matched to a gene: 9. CDR1 MNHEY and CDR2 SMNVEV come from the germline V gene (reference sequence). The CDR3 sequence is CASSLRGRGGYTF. In nucleotides, the CDR3 is TGTGCCAGCAGCCTGAGGGGGCGTGGGGGCTACACCTTC.